The next 5 T cell receptor beta chains were all read from a single sample in a study of T cell changes during pregnancy in multiple sclerosis. The assay was immunoSEQ multiplex PCR, and TCRdb's table has in-frame clones only and misses some. The sample has some 30,000 clones; roughly 89% are singletons. The source was CD8+ T cells from peripheral blood mononuclear cells, collected before pregnancy. The receptors stem from a female donor with multiple sclerosis, enrolled in a pregnancy study.

The chain recombines TRBV10-1 with TRBJ2-7; 7 bases line up with TRBD1. V trimming: 4 bases; J trimming: 2 bases; junction bases outside the gene matches: 5. Per the germline V gene, CDR1 is WNHNN and CDR2 is SYGVQD (reference sequence). This CDR3 is built from 14 residues. The CDR3 loop reads CASSGTGLPYEQYF. CDR3 nucleotide sequence: TGCGCCAGCAGTGGGACAGGCCTTCCCTACGAGCAGTACTTC.

The chain couples TRBV2 to TRBJ2-7; D remains ambiguous. CDR1 is SNHLY and CDR2 is FYNNEI in the germline V gene. V was cut by 7 bases and J by 3 bases, with 13 bases left in between. The CDR3 length is 13 residues. This chain's CDR3 is CASKVGAYYEQYF. DNA of the CDR3: TGTGCCAGCAAGGTGGGCGCGTACTACGAGCAGTACTTC.

This clone was seen once. This chain joins TRBV5-1 and TRBJ2-1, with D tentatively TRBD1 (5 bases). CDR1 is SGHRS and CDR2 is YFSETQ in the germline V gene. The V end was cut by 1 base, the J end by 4 bases, with 12 bases between. This CDR3 spans 15 amino acids. In DNA, the CDR3 is TGCGCCAGCAGCTTGAGCCAGGGAACTTACAATGAGCAGTTCTTC. Translated: CASSLSQGTYNEQFF.

The chain links TRBV30 to TRBJ2-2; D possibly corresponds to TRBD1 (6 bases). The CDR3 has 13 residues. Germline V gene sequence: CDR1 GTSNPN, CDR2 SVGIG (reference sequence). The V and J ends lost 4 bases and 7 bases respectively, with 13 bases between them. DNA of the CDR3: TGTGCCTGGACACAGGGAAGGGGCGGGGAGCTGTTTTTT. Amino acid sequence: CAWTQGRGGELFF.

The chain recombines TRBV29-1 with TRBJ2-7; TRBD1 matches at 11 bases. The V and J ends lost 5 bases and 5 bases, in that order; junction bases with no gene match: 8. Germline V gene lookup returns CDR1 SQVTM and CDR2 ANQGSEA. CDR3 length equals 14 residues. CDR3 nucleotide sequence: TGCAGCGTTACCGACGGGACAGGGGGAGACGAGCAGTACTTC. This translates into CSVTDGTGGDEQYF.